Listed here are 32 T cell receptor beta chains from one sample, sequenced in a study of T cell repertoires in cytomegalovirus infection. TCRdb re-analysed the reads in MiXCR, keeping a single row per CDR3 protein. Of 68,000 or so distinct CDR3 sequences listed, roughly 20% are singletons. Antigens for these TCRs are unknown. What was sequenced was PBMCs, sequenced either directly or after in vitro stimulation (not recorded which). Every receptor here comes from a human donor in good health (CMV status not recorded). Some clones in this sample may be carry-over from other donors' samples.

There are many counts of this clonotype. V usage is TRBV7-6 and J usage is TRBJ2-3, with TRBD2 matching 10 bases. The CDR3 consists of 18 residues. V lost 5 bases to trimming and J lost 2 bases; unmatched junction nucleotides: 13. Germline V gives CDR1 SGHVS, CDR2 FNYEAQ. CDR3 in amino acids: CASSRRLAGWGNTDTQYF. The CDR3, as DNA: TGTGCCAGCAGCCGAAGACTAGCGGGTTGGGGGAACACAGATACGCAGTATTTT.

The CDR3, as DNA: TGTGCCAGCAGCTTAAGCAGAACAGATACGCAGTATTTT. This translates into CASSLSRTDTQYF. The chain has TRBV7-2 and TRBJ2-3; D remains ambiguous. This CDR3 comprises 13 residues. Germline CDR1 and CDR2: SGHTA and FQGNSA. V dropped 2 bases and J dropped 3 bases, with 6 bases sitting between them.

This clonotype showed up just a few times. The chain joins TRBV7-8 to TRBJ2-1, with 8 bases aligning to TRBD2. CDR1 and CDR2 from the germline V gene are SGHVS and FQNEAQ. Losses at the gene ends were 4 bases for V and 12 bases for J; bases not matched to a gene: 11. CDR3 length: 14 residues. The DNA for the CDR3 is TGTGCCAGCAGCTCCCCGCGGGGGGCTTTTGTGCAGTTCTTC. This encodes CASSSPRGAFVQFF.

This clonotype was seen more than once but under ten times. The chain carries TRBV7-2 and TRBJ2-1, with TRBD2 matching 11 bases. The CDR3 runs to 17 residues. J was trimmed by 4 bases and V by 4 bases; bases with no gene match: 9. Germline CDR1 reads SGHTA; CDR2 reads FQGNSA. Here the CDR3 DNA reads TGTGCCAGCAGCTCCCCCCTGGGGACTAGCGGATACAATGAGCAGTTCTTC. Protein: CASSSPLGTSGYNEQFF. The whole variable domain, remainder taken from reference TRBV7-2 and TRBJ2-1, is GAGVSQSPSNKVTEKGKDVELRCDPISGHTALYWYRQSLGQGLEFLIYFQGNSAPDKSGLPSDRFSAERTGGSVSTLTIQRTQQEDSAVYLCASSSPLGTSGYNEQFFGPGTRLTVL.

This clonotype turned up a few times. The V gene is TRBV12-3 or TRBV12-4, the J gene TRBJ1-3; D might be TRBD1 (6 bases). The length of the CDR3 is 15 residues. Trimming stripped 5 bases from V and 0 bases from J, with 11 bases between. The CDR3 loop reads CASSQQGFSGNTIYF. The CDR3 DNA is TGTGCCAGCAGTCAACAGGGTTTCTCTGGAAACACCATATATTTT.

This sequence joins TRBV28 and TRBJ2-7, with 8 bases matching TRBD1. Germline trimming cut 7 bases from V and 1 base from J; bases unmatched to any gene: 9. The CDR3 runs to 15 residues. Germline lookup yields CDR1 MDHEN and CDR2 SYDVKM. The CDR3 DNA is TGTGCCAGCATGGACGCCTGGACAGGGTCCTACGAGCAGTACTTC. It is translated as CASMDAWTGSYEQYF. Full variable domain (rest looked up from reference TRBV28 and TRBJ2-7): DVKVTQSSRYLVKRTGEKVFLECVQDMDHENMFWYRQDPGLGLRLIYFSYDVKMKEKGDIPEGYSVSREKKERFSLILESASTNQTSMYLCASMDAWTGSYEQYFGPGTRLTVT.

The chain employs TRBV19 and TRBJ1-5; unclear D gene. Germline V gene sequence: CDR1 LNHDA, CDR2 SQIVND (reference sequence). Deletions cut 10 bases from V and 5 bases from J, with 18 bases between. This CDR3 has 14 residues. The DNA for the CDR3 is TGTGCCACTTCCCAACCCCCTGTTGATCAGCCCCAGCATTTT. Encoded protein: CATSQPPVDQPQHF.

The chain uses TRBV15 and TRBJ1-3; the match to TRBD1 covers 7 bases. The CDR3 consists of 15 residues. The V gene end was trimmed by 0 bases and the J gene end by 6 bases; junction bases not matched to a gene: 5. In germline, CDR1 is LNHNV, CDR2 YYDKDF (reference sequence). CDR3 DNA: TGTGCCACCAGCAGAGAACCGGGACAGTCAAACACCATATATTTT. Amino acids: CATSREPGQSNTIYF.

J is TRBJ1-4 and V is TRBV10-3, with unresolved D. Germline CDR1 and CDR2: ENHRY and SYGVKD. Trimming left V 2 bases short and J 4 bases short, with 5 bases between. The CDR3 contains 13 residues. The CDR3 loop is CAISEDNNEKLFF. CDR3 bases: TGTGCCATCAGTGAGGACAATAATGAAAAACTGTTTTTT.

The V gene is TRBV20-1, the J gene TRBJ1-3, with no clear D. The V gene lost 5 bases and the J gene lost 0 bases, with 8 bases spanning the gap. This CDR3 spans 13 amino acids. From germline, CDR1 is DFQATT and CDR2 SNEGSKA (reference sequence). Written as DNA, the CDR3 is TGCAGTGCTGGGAAAACCTCTGGAAACACCATATATTTT. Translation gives CSAGKTSGNTIYF.

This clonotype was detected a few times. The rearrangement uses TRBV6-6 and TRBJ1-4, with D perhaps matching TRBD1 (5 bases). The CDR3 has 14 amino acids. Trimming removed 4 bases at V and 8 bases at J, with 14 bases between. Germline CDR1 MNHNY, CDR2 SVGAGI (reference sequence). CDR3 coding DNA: TGTGCCAGCAGTTTGGGGCCCATCAGAGAAAAACTGTTTTTT. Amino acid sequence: CASSLGPIREKLFF.

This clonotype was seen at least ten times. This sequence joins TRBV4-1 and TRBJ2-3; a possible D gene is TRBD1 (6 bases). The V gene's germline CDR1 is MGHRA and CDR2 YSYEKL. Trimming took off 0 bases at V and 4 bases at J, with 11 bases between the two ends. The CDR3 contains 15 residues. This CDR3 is CASSQDGQGPDTQYF. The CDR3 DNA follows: TGCGCCAGCAGCCAAGACGGCCAGGGGCCAGATACGCAGTATTTT.

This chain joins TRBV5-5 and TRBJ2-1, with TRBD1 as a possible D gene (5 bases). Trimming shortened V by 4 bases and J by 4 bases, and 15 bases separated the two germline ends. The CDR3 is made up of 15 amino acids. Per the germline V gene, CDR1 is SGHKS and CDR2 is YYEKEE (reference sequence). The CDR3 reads CASSQSQAGYNEQFF. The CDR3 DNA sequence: TGTGCCAGCAGCCAGTCACAGGCTGGATACAATGAGCAGTTCTTC.

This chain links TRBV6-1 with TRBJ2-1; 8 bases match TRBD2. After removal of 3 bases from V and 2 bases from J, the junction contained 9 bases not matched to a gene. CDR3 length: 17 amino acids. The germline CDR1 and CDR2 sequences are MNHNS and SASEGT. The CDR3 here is CASSETEAGVTYNEQFF. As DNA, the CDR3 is TGTGCCAGCAGTGAGACTGAAGCGGGAGTCACCTACAATGAGCAGTTCTTC.

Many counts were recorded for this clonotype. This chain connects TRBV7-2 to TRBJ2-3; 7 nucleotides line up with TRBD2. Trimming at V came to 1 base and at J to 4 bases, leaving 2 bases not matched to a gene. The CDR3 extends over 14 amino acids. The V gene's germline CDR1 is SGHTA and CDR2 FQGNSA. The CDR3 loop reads CASSLVSGPDTQYF. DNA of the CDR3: TGTGCCAGCAGCTTAGTTAGCGGGCCAGATACGCAGTATTTT.

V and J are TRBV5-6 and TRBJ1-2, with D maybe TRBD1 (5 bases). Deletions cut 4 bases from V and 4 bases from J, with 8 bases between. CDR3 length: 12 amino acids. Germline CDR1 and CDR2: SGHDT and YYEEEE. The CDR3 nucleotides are TGTGCCAGCAGCATCGGGGGCTATGGCTACACCTTC. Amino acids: CASSIGGYGYTF.

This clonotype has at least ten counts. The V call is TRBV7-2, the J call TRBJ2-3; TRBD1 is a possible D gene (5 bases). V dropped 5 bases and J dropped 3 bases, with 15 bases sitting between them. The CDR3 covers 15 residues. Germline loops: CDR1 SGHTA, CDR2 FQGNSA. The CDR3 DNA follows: TGTGCCAGCAGCGCTGGGGCCCAAATGACAGATACGCAGTATTTT. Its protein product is CASSAGAQMTDTQYF.

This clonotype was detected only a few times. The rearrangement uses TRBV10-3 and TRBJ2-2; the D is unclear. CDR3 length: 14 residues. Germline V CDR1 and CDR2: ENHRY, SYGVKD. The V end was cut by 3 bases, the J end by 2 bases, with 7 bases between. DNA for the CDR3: TGTGCCATCAGTGACCGACTTAACACCGGGGAGCTGTTTTTT. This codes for CAISDRLNTGELFF.

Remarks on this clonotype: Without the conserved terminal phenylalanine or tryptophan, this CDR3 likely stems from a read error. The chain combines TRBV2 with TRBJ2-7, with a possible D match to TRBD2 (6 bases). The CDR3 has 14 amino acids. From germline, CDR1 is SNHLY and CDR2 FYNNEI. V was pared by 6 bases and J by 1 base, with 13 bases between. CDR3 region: CASRGRDLSYEQYI. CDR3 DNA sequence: TGTGCCAGCAGGGGCAGGGACTTATCCTACGAGCAGTACATC.

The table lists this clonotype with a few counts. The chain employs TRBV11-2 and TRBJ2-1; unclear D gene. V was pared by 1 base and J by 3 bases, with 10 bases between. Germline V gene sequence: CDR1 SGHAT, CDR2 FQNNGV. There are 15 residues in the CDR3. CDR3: CASSLVGSVYNEQFF. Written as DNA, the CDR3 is TGTGCCAGCAGCTTAGTAGGTTCTGTCTACAATGAGCAGTTCTTC.

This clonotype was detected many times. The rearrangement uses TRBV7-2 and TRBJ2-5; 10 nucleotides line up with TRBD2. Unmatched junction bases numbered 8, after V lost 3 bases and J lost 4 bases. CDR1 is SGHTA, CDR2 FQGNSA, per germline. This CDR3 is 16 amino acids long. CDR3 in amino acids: CASSFWPSGRRETQYF. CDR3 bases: TGTGCCAGCAGCTTTTGGCCTAGCGGGAGAAGAGAGACCCAGTACTTC.

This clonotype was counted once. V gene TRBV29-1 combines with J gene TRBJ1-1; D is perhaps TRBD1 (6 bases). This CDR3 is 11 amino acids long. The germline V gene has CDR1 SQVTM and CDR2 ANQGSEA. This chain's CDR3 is CVYGRGQEAFF. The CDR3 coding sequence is TGCGTCTACGGCCGCGGACAGGAAGCTTTCTTT.

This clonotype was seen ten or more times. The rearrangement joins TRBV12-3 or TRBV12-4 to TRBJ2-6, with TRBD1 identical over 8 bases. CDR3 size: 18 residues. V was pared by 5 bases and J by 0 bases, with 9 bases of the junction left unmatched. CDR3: CASSKTGEPNSGANVLTF. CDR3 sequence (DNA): TGTGCCAGCAGTAAGACAGGGGAGCCTAACTCTGGGGCCAACGTCCTGACTTTC.

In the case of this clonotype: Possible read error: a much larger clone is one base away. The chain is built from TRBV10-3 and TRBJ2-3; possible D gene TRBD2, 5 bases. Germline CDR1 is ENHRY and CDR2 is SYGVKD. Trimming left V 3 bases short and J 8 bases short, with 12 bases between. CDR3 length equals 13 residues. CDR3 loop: CAISDRESGTQYF. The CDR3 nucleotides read TGTGCCATCAGTGACCGGGAATCAGGTACGCAGTATTTT.

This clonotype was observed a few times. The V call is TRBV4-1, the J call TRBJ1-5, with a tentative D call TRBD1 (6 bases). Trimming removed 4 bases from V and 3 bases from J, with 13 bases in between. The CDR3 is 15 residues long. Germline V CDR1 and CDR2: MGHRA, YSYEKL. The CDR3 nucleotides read TGCGCCAGCAGCCCCTCAACAGGGAACAATCAGCCCCAGCATTTT. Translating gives CASSPSTGNNQPQHF.

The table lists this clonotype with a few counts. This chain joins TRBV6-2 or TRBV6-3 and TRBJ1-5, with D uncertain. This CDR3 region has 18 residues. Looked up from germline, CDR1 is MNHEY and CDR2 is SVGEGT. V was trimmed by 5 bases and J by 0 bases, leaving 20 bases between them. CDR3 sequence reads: CASSPPLLATYSNQPQHF. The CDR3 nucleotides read TGTGCCAGCAGTCCCCCATTGTTAGCTACTTATAGCAATCAGCCCCAGCATTTT.

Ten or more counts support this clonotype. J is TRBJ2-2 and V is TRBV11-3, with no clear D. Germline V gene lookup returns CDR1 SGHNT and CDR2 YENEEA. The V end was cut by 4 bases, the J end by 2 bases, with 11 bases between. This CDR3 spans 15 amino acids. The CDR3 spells CASSSALQNTGELFF. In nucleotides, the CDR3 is TGTGCCAGCAGCTCGGCACTACAAAACACCGGGGAGCTGTTTTTT.

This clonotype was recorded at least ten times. The chain's CDR3 is CASSASGRDYEQYV. DNA for the CDR3: TGTGCCAGCAGCGCTAGCGGGAGAGATTACGAGCAGTACGTC. This chain links TRBV7-2 with TRBJ2-7; 10 bases fit TRBD2. V lost 5 bases and J lost 4; bases outside the gene matches: 5. Germline V lookup: CDR1 SGHTA, CDR2 FQGNSA. This CDR3 has 14 amino acids.

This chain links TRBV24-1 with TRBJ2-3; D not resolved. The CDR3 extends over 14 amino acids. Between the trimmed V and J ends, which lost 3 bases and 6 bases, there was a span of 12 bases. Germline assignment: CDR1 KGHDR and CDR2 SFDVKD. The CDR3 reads CATSDMDRRDTQYF. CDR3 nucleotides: TGTGCCACCAGTGATATGGACCGACGGGATACGCAGTATTTT.

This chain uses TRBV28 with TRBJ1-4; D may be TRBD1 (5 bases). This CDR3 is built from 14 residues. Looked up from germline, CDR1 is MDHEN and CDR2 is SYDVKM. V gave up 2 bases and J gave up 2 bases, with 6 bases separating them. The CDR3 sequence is CASSLEGTNEKLFF. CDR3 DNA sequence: TGTGCCAGCAGTTTAGAGGGGACTAATGAAAAACTGTTTTTT. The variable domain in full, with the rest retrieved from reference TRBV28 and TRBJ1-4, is DVKVTQSSRYLVKRTGEKVFLECVQDMDHENMFWYRQDPGLGLRLIYFSYDVKMKEKGDIPEGYSVSREKKERFSLILESASTNQTSMYLCASSLEGTNEKLFFGSGTQLSVL.

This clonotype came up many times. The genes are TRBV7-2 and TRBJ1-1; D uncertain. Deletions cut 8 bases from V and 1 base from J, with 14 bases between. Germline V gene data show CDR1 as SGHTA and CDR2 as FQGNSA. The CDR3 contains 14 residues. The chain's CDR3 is CASGLGLRNTEAFF. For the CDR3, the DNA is TGTGCCAGCGGGCTTGGACTCAGGAACACTGAAGCTTTCTTT.

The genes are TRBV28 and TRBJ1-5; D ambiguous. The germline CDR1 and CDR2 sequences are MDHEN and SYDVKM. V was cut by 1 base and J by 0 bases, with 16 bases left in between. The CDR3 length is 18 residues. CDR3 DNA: TGTGCCAGCAGTTTATTCAATAAAGGGCTGGGTAGCAATCAGCCCCAGCATTTT. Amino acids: CASSLFNKGLGSNQPQHF.